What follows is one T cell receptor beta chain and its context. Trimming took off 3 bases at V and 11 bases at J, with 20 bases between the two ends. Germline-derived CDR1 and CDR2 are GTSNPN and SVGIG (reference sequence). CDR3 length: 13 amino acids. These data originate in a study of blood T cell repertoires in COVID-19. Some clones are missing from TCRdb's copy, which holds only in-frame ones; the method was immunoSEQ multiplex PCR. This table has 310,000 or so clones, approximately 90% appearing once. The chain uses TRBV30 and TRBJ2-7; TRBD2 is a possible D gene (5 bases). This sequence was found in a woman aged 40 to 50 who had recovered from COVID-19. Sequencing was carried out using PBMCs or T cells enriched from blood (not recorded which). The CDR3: CAWRAGHLTREYF. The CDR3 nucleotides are TGTGCCTGGAGGGCGGGCCATCTAACCCGTGAGTACTTC.